Listed below are T cell receptor beta chains from one sample, sequenced in a study of T cell responses to AZD1222 COVID-19 vaccine. The data were produced by immunoSEQ multiplex PCR, yet TCRdb's version contains in-frame clones alone and is incomplete. The sample shows about 57,000 clones, about 90% of them seen only once. The sample in question was peripheral blood, obtained on day 0 of AZD1222 vaccination. These receptors all stem from an adult in good health. CDR3s include the opening cysteine and the closing phenylalanine or tryptophan.

CDR3 protein: CASSQVGGSNSPLHF
V gene: TRBV14

CDR3 protein: CASSPLTDQQETQYF
V gene: TRBV18

CDR3 protein: CASSYDRDTEAFF
V gene: TRBV11-3

CDR3 protein: CASSTWTGGSGANVLTF
V gene: TRBV7-2

CDR3 protein: CSAGGSYGYTF
V gene: TRBV29-1

CDR3 protein: CASSHFRDQQGADTQYF
V gene: TRBV4-1

CDR3 protein: CASGRDGYTEAFF
V gene: TRBV28

CDR3 protein: CASRIQGDYGYTF
V gene: TRBV28

CDR3 protein: CASSRQGNGNEKLFF
V gene: TRBV9

CDR3 protein: CASSDLAWPNNEQFF
V gene: TRBV9

CDR3 protein: CASSDSGTGAHTDTQYF
V gene: TRBV9

CDR3 protein: CAWCRGSDTEAFF
V gene: TRBV30

CDR3 protein: CATSRDGTANTEAFF
V gene: TRBV15

CDR3 protein: CASSNQGGIFYEQYF
V gene: TRBV7-2

CDR3 protein: CASSFSGAAYEQYF
V gene: TRBV5-6

CDR3 protein: CASSLIWAYNQPQHF
V gene: TRBV5-8

CDR3 protein: CASSTGWTEPQHF
V gene: TRBV28

CDR3 protein: CSASKGISTNEKLFF
V gene: TRBV20-1

CDR3 protein: CASSEWQHNQPQHF
V gene: TRBV25-1

CDR3 protein: CASTELGQQFF
V gene: TRBV6-6

CDR3 protein: CASSYSISGSDWEQYF
V gene: TRBV6-5

CDR3 protein: CASSLGGYEQYF
V gene: TRBV28